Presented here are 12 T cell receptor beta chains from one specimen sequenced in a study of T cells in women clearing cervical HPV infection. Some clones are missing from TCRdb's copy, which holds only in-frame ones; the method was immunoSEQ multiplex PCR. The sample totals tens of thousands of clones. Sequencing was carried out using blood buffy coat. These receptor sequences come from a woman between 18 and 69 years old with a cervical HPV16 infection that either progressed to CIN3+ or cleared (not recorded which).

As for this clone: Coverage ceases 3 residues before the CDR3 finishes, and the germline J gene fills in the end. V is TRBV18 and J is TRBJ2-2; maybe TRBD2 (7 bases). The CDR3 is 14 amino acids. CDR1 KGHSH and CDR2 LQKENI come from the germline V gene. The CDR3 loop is CASSRTGTNEKLFF. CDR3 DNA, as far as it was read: TGTGCCAGCTCACGCACAGGGACTAATGAAAAG.

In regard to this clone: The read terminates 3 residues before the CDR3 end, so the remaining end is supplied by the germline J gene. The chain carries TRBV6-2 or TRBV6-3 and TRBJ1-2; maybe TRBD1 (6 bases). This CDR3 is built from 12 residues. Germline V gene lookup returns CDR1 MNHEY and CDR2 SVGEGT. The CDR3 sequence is CASSYWTDPYTF. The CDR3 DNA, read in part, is TGTGCCAGCAGTTACTGGACAGACCCT.

The part of the CDR3 DNA that was read is TGCGCCAGCTCGGACAGGGGGAATCAGCCC. The encoded protein is CASSDRGNQP. The whole CDR3 reads CASSDRGNQPQHF. The rearrangement joins TRBV10-2 to TRBJ1-5, with TRBD1 identical over 10 bases. The read ends 3 residues early relative to the CDR3; the germline J gene fills the gap. CDR1 and CDR2 (germline): WSHSY, SAAADI. Losses at the gene ends were 8 bases for V and 4 bases for J; bases not matched to a gene: 2. CDR3 size: 13 residues.

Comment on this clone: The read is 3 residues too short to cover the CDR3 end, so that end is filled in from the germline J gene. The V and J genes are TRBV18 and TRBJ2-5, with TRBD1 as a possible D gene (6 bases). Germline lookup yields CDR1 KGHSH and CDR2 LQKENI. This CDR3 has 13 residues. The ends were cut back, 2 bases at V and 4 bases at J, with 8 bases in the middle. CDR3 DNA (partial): TGTGCCAGCTCACCATTAGGGGGAGAGACC. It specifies CASSPLGGET. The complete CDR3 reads CASSPLGGETQYF.

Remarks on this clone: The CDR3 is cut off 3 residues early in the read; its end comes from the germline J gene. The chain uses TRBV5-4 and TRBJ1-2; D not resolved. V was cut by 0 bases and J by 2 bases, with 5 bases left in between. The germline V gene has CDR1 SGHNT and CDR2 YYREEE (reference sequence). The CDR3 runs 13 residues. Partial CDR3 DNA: TGTGCCAGCAGCTTGGAAGGGAACTATGGC. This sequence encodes CASSLEGNYG. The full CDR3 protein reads CASSLEGNYGYTF.

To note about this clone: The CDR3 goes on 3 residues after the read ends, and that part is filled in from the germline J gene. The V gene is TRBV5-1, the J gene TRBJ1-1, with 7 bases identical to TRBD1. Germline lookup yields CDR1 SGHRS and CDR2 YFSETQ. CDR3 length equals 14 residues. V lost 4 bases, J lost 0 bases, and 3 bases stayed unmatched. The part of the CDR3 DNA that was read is TGCGCCAGCAGCAAGGGACAGCTGAACACTGAA. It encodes CASSKGQLNTE. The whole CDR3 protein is CASSKGQLNTEAFF.

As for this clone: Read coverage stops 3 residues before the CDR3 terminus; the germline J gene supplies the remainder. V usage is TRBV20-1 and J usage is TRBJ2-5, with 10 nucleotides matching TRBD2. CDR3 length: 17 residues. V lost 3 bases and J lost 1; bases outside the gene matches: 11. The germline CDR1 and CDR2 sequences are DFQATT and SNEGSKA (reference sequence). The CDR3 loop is CSARPSRTSGSQETQYF. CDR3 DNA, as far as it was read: TGCAGTGCTAGGCCCTCGCGGACTAGCGGATCCCAAGAGACC.

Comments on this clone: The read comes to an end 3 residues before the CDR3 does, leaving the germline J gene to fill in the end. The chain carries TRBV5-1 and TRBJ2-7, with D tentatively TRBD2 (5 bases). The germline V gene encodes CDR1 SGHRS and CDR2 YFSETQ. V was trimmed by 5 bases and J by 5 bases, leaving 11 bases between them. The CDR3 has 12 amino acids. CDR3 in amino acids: CASSVTMDEQYF. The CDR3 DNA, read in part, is TGCGCCAGCAGTGTGACTATGGACGAG.

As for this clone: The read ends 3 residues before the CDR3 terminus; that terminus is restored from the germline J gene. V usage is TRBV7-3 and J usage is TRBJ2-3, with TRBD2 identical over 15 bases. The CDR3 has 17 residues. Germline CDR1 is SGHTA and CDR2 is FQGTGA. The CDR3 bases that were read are TGTGCCAGCAGCCCCGGACTAGCGGGGGGGGTCCAAGAGACG. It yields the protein CASSPGLAGGVQET. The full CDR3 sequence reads CASSPGLAGGVQETQYF.

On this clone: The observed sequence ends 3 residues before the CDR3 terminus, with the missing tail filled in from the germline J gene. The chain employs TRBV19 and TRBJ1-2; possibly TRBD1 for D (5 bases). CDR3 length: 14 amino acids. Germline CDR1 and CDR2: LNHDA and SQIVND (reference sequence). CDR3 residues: CASSIEGNTYDYTF. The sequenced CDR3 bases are TGTGCCAGTAGTATCGAGGGGAACACCTACGAC.

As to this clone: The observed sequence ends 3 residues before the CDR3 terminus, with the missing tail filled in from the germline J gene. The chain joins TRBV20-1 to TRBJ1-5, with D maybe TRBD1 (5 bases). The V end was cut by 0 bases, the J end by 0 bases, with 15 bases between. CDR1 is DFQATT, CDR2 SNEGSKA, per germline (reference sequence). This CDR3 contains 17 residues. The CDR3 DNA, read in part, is TGCAGTGCTAGAGATTGGGGCCAGCCCGCTAGCAATCAGCCC. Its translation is CSARDWGQPASNQP. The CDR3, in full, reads CSARDWGQPASNQPQHF.

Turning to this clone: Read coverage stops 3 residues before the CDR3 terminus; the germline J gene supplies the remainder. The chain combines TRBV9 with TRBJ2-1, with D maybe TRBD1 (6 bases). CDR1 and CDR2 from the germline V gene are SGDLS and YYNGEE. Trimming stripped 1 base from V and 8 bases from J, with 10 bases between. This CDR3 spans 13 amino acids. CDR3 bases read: TGTGCCAGCAGCGTAAGGGGGATCGATGAG. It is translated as CASSVRGIDE. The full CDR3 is CASSVRGIDEQFF.